Below, 29 T cell receptor beta chains from the same sample are listed, as sequenced in a study of a mutant IDH1 vaccine in newly diagnosed glioma. The sample's time point: week 11, during vaccination. Every vaccine dose comprised 300 ug of mutant IDH1 20-mer peptide plus topical imiquimod. Here immunoSEQ multiplex PCR was the method, and the copy in TCRdb shows in-frame clones only, minus some. The sample has around 130,000 clones; roughly 77% are singletons. For these receptors, no antigen is known. Sequences were derived from PBMCs, sampled from a glioma patient whose treatment included an IDH1 peptide vaccine. These receptors all stem from a man aged 40-55 years with glioma.

The CDR3 DNA sequence: TGTGCCAGCAGCGCGAGGACAGGGGTGGAGACCCAGTACTTC. As protein: CASSARTGVETQYF. The gene calls are TRBV7-2 and TRBJ2-5, with 9 bases that match TRBD1. Trimming removed 5 bases from V and 5 bases from J; junction bases left unmatched: 6. Germline CDR1 is SGHTA and CDR2 is FQGNSA. The CDR3 covers 14 residues.

The chain carries TRBV7-6 and TRBJ2-3; D not certain. The length of the CDR3 is 16 residues. Trimming cost V 5 bases and J 4 bases, with 19 bases left between them. Germline V CDR1 and CDR2: SGHVS, FNYEAQ. In DNA, the CDR3 is TGTGCCAGCAGCGAAAGCTGGGAATATGAGGCAGATACGCAGTATTTT. Amino acids: CASSESWEYEADTQYF.

The DNA for the CDR3 is TGTGCCAGCAGCGACCGGGCCCACACCGGGGAGCTGTTTTTT. Its translation is CASSDRAHTGELFF. The rearrangement uses TRBV9 and TRBJ2-2; D unclear. CDR3 length: 14 residues. Germline V gene data show CDR1 as SGDLS and CDR2 as YYNGEE. Trimming removed 3 bases at V and 3 bases at J, with 9 bases between.

This chain uses TRBV19 with TRBJ1-1; D is undetermined. V lost 7 bases and J 5 bases, leaving 14 bases between the germline ends. Germline values: CDR1 LNHDA, CDR2 SQIVND (reference sequence). The CDR3 runs to 13 residues. The CDR3 region is CASTWGWQTEAFF. DNA for the CDR3: TGTGCCAGTACCTGGGGTTGGCAAACTGAAGCTTTCTTT.

This clone was seen a handful of times. The rearrangement joins TRBV27 to TRBJ2-5, with a tentative D call TRBD2 (6 bases). CDR1 MNHEY and CDR2 SMNVEV come from the germline V gene (reference sequence). This CDR3 contains 14 residues. The germline V and J ends were trimmed by 6 bases and 5 bases, with 16 bases remaining between them. Here the CDR3 DNA reads TGTGCCAGCAGCCGCACTAGCATGGGGGAGACCCAGTACTTC. This sequence encodes CASSRTSMGETQYF.

This clone was seen more than once but under ten times. The genes are TRBV19 and TRBJ2-2; 7 positions agree with TRBD1. The CDR3 runs to 16 residues. V shed 5 bases and J 2 bases; nucleotides not matched to a gene: 8. Germline V gene data show CDR1 as LNHDA and CDR2 as SQIVND (reference sequence). CDR3 sequence (DNA): TGTGCCAGTAGTTCTCTGACAGGGAGTAACACCGGGGAGCTGTTTTTT. Translated, it gives CASSSLTGSNTGELFF.

In this sample, this clone turned up a few times. V is TRBV6-1 and J is TRBJ1-5; possibly TRBD1 for D (6 bases). Per the germline V gene, CDR1 is MNHNS and CDR2 is SASEGT. CDR3 size: 16 residues. Trimming took 3 bases from V and 1 from J, leaving 13 bases between them. The CDR3 region is CASSEGGAISNQPQHF. The DNA for the CDR3 is TGTGCCAGCAGTGAGGGGGGCGCGATAAGCAATCAGCCCCAGCATTTT.

The CDR3 sequence is CASSPTSGGLDTQYF. For the CDR3, the DNA is TGTGCCAGCAGCCCGACTAGCGGGGGGCTAGATACGCAGTATTTT. The chain couples TRBV6-4 to TRBJ2-3, with 13 bases fitting TRBD2. V lost 6 bases, J lost 5 bases, and 5 bases stayed unmatched. CDR1 and CDR2 from the germline V gene are MRHNA and SNTAGT. The CDR3 totals 15 residues.

This clone was seen only a few times. A junction end diverges from the germline sequence, so it may reflect a read error. The chain has TRBV5-6 and TRBJ2-3, with TRBD2 as a possible D gene (5 bases). The CDR3 runs to 15 residues. The germline gives CDR1 SGHDT, CDR2 YYEEEE. The CDR3, as DNA: TGTGCCAGCAACTTGGACCTAGCAGGCACAGATACGCAGTATTTT. Residues: CASNLDLAGTDTQYF.

This clone was picked up one time. CDR3 sequence (DNA): TGTGCCAGCAGCTCCGGGCCCGGAGGTACGCAGTATTTT. This encodes CASSSGPGGTQYF. The rearrangement links TRBV7-2 to TRBJ2-3, with D perhaps matching TRBD2 (5 bases). Trimming took off 4 bases at V and 8 bases at J, with 13 bases between the two ends. The CDR3 contains 13 residues. The germline gives CDR1 SGHTA, CDR2 FQGNSA.

This clone was observed once. The CDR3 DNA is TGTGCCAGCAGCCAATCACAGCGGGACACAGATACGCAGTATTTT. It encodes CASSQSQRDTDTQYF. The V call is TRBV4-2, the J call TRBJ2-3; 7 positions agree with TRBD2. The germline V gene encodes CDR1 LGHNA and CDR2 YNFKEQ. Losses at the gene ends were 2 bases for V and 2 bases for J; bases not matched to a gene: 4. CDR3 length: 15 amino acids.

This chain connects TRBV4-3 to TRBJ1-4; perhaps TRBD1 as D (5 bases). Looked up from germline, CDR1 is LGHNA and CDR2 is YSLEER. This CDR3 has 15 residues. Trimming took 0 bases from V and 3 from J, leaving 8 bases between them. The CDR3 bases are TGCGCCAGCAGCCAAGACAAGGGGTCTAATGAAAAACTGTTTTTT. Its translation: CASSQDKGSNEKLFF.

V is TRBV5-1 and J is TRBJ2-3, with no clear D. Germline V gene lookup returns CDR1 SGHRS and CDR2 YFSETQ. Trimming shortened V by 0 bases and J by 1 base, and 9 bases separated the two germline ends. The CDR3 has 15 residues. This CDR3 reads CASSLGPRGTDTQYF. DNA for the CDR3: TGCGCCAGCAGCTTGGGCCCTCGGGGCACAGATACGCAGTATTTT.

V and J are TRBV19 and TRBJ2-2, with TRBD2 identical over 10 bases. From germline, CDR1 is LNHDA and CDR2 SQIVND (reference sequence). The CDR3 is made up of 16 amino acids. After removal of 7 bases from V and 5 bases from J, the junction contained 10 bases not matched to a gene. The CDR3 sequence: CASNGLAGAVTGELFF. The DNA for the CDR3 is TGTGCCAGTAACGGGCTAGCGGGAGCGGTGACCGGGGAGCTGTTTTTT.

This chain uses TRBV7-9 with TRBJ2-3; TRBD1 is a possible D gene (5 bases). V gave up 0 bases and J gave up 0 bases, with 7 bases separating them. This CDR3 comprises 15 residues. CDR1 is SEHNR, CDR2 FQNEAQ, per germline (reference sequence). CDR3 sequence reads: CASSLAGDSTDTQYF. CDR3 DNA: TGTGCCAGCAGCTTAGCAGGGGATAGCACAGATACGCAGTATTTT.

V gene TRBV20-1 combines with J gene TRBJ1-2; 7 positions agree with TRBD1. This CDR3 is built from 9 residues. CDR1 DFQATT and CDR2 SNEGSKA come from the germline V gene (reference sequence). Germline trimming cut 7 bases from V and 11 bases from J; bases unmatched to any gene: 4. CDR3 sequence (DNA): TGCAGTGTGGGGACAGTTTACACCTTC. Amino acids: CSVGTVYTF.

The V call is TRBV6-5, the J call TRBJ2-7, with 7 positions matching TRBD2. V dropped 6 bases and J dropped 0; count of bases not matched to a gene: 5. Per germline, CDR1 MNHEY and CDR2 SVGAGI. This CDR3 is 14 amino acids long. The DNA for the CDR3 is TGTGCCAGCAGCCCCGGGGGGAGCTCCTACGAGCAGTACTTC. As protein: CASSPGGSSYEQYF.

J is TRBJ2-7 and V is TRBV4-3; D is perhaps TRBD1 or TRBD2 (5 bases each). Trimming took off 0 bases at V and 1 base at J, with 13 bases between the two ends. The CDR3 sequence is 16 residues long. Germline CDR1 LGHNA, CDR2 YSLEER. The CDR3 reads CASSQDLGTVSYEQYF. The CDR3, as DNA: TGCGCCAGCAGCCAAGATTTGGGGACGGTATCCTACGAGCAGTACTTC.

The chain carries TRBV6-5 and TRBJ1-2, with D perhaps TRBD1 (5 bases). CDR3 length: 13 residues. The V end was cut by 5 bases, the J end by 6 bases, with 13 bases between. The germline gives CDR1 MNHEY, CDR2 SVGAGI. The CDR3 region is CASSRRGKDGYTF. CDR3 nucleotide sequence: TGTGCCAGCAGTCGTAGGGGCAAGGATGGCTACACCTTC.

J is TRBJ1-5 and V is TRBV15, with D maybe TRBD1 (5 bases). Between the trimmed V and J ends, which lost 1 base and 0 bases, there was a span of 7 bases. The CDR3 spans 15 residues. CDR1 is LNHNV and CDR2 is YYDKDF in the germline V gene (reference sequence). The CDR3, as DNA: TGTGCCACCAGCAGAGCCGGGGGTAGCAATCAGCCCCAGCATTTT. It codes for CATSRAGGSNQPQHF.

This chain uses TRBV28 with TRBJ2-3; D gene unclear. The CDR3 sequence is 12 residues long. Germline V gene data show CDR1 as MDHEN and CDR2 as SYDVKM. Trimming removed 8 bases at V and 2 bases at J, with 8 bases between. The CDR3 loop is CASQGSTDTQYF. Here the CDR3 DNA reads TGTGCCAGCCAAGGGTCCACAGATACGCAGTATTTT. Supplemented by reference TRBV28 and TRBJ2-3, the full variable domain reads DVKVTQSSRYLVKRTGEKVFLECVQDMDHENMFWYRQDPGLGLRLIYFSYDVKMKEKGDIPEGYSVSREKKERFSLILESASTNQTSMYLCASQGSTDTQYFGPGTRLTVL.

In this sample, this clone turned up many times. V is TRBV29-1 and J is TRBJ1-4, with 7 nucleotides matching TRBD1. This CDR3 contains 13 residues. The V segment lost 3 bases and the J segment 9 bases; nucleotides outside the gene matches: 7. Germline V gives CDR1 SQVTM, CDR2 ANQGSEA. CDR3 nucleotides: TGCAGCGTTGATCTGACAGGGAGTCAAAAACTGTTTTTT. This gives the protein CSVDLTGSQKLFF.

The chain recombines TRBV5-6 with TRBJ2-2, with a weak D call TRBD1 (6 bases). This CDR3 spans 13 amino acids. V was cut by 2 bases and J by 4 bases, with 6 bases left in between. CDR1 SGHDT and CDR2 YYEEEE come from the germline V gene. The CDR3 reads CASSLGGTGELFF. In DNA form, the CDR3 reads TGTGCCAGCAGCTTAGGGGGCACCGGGGAGCTGTTTTTT.

The gene calls are TRBV9 and TRBJ2-7; 9 bases match TRBD2. V shed 4 bases and J 2 bases; nucleotides not matched to a gene: 7. This CDR3 comprises 15 residues. Germline CDR1 and CDR2: SGDLS and YYNGEE. Written as DNA, the CDR3 is TGTGCCAGCAGCCCTAGCGGGACAAACACCTACGAGCAGTACTTC. Its translation is CASSPSGTNTYEQYF.

The J gene is TRBJ2-7, the V gene TRBV6-5; 7 nucleotides agree with TRBD1. This CDR3 contains 14 residues. Unmatched junction bases numbered 7, after V lost 5 bases and J lost 3 bases. Germline CDR1 is MNHEY and CDR2 is SVGAGI. CDR3 amino acids: CASSLGQISYEQYF. In DNA form, the CDR3 reads TGTGCCAGCAGTCTGGGACAGATAAGCTACGAGCAGTACTTC.

The chain has TRBV7-9 and TRBJ1-1; D unresolved. The ends were cut back, 4 bases at V and 1 base at J, with 25 bases in the middle. Germline V CDR1 and CDR2: SEHNR, FQNEAQ (reference sequence). This CDR3 comprises 19 residues. CDR3 protein: CASSSRLRSSGGPNTEAFF. CDR3 coding DNA: TGTGCCAGCAGCTCCCGATTAAGGTCCTCCGGAGGGCCGAACACTGAAGCTTTCTTT.

This CDR3 reads CASSQEAGRDKNIQYF. CDR3 bases: TGCGCCAGCAGCCAAGAGGCAGGGAGGGACAAAAACATTCAGTACTTC. This sequence joins TRBV4-3 and TRBJ2-4, with 7 bases identical to TRBD2. Germline assignment: CDR1 LGHNA and CDR2 YSLEER. CDR3 length: 16 residues. V shed 0 bases and J 3 bases; nucleotides not matched to a gene: 5.

The chain links TRBV4-1 to TRBJ1-2, with a weak D call TRBD1 (5 bases). The CDR3 spans 15 residues. Trimming cost V 0 bases and J 4 bases, with 12 bases left between them. The germline V gene has CDR1 MGHRA and CDR2 YSYEKL. CDR3: CASSQDLQGGYGYTF. CDR3 in DNA: TGCGCCAGCAGCCAAGATCTCCAGGGTGGCTATGGCTACACCTTC.

CDR3 DNA sequence: TGCGCCAGCAGCCAAGAAAGCGCTAGCGGGAGAGAGACCCAGTACTTC. Translated: CASSQESASGRETQYF. The V and J genes are TRBV4-3 and TRBJ2-5; 10 nucleotides align to TRBD2. Germline assignment: CDR1 LGHNA and CDR2 YSLEER. This CDR3 contains 16 residues. V shed 0 bases, J shed 4 bases, and the junction held 5 bases outside the gene matches.